The clone carrying this T cell receptor beta chain was detected a few times. Its specificity is not known. This specimen belongs to a study of T cell repertoires in cytomegalovirus infection. Whole-study context: Public TCR beta signature analysis indicated the presence of both CMV infection and matching HLA type. Study observations and caveats: Adding up the frequency of public TCR beta families identified people who carried CMV plus the relevant HLA. The ex vivo response showed dominance by HLA-C-restricted CMV-specific TCR beta clonotypes.

The CDR3 runs to 13 residues. Trimming removed 2 bases at V and 7 bases at J, with 6 bases between. TCRdb re-analysed the reads in MiXCR, keeping a single row per CDR3 protein. The table shows about 740,000 distinct CDR3 sequences, with approximately 40% occurring only once. This clonotype was obtained from a human donor in good health (CMV status not recorded). Some clones in this sample may be carry-over from other donors' samples. The chain carries TRBV12-3 or TRBV12-4 and TRBJ1-6; D not resolved. The source material was PBMCs. In DNA, the CDR3 is TGTGCCAGCAGTTTACTCAGAAATTCACCCCTCCACTTT. Protein product: CASSLLRNSPLHF.